What follows are 3 T cell receptor beta chains derived from one specimen sequenced in a study of blood T cell repertoires in COVID-19. The data were produced by immunoSEQ multiplex PCR, yet TCRdb's version contains in-frame clones alone and is incomplete. The sample lists about 140,000 clones; over 75% were seen once. Sample: PBMCs or T cells enriched from blood (not recorded which). All receptors come from a woman in her forties or fifties who had recovered from COVID-19.

The chain uses TRBV4-1 and TRBJ2-7; perhaps TRBD1 as D (6 bases). V was trimmed by 4 bases and J by 1 base, leaving 11 bases between them. This CDR3 has 14 residues. CDR1 and CDR2 from the germline V gene are MGHRA and YSYEKL. The CDR3 protein is CASSRTELSYEQYF. For the CDR3, the DNA is TGCGCCAGCAGCCGGACAGAATTATCCTACGAGCAGTACTTC.

V gene TRBV6-5 combines with J gene TRBJ2-3; D may be TRBD2 (5 bases). The CDR3 contains 15 residues. The V gene lost 5 bases and the J gene lost 4 bases, with 16 bases spanning the gap. Germline CDR1 is MNHEY and CDR2 is SVGAGI. This CDR3 is CASSIGPGDPDTQYF. The DNA of the CDR3 is TGTGCCAGCAGTATAGGGCCCGGGGATCCAGATACGCAGTATTTT.

The chain employs TRBV28 and TRBJ2-5, with D uncertain. The CDR3 contains 14 residues. Trimming pared 7 bases from V and 1 base from J, leaving 13 bases between. Germline V gives CDR1 MDHEN, CDR2 SYDVKM. Here the CDR3 reads CASTLPGLQETQYF. The CDR3 bases are TGTGCCAGCACTCTGCCGGGTCTCCAAGAGACCCAGTACTTC.